A selection of T cell receptor beta chains follows, all from one sample in a study of cytomegalovirus exposure and HLA in healthy donors. Clones were read by immunoSEQ multiplex PCR, and TCRdb kept only the in-frame ones, dropping some. The table shows about 60,000 clones, with about 73% occurring only once. The sequencing input was PBMCs. The source is a woman in her sixties in good health and CMV-seropositive. CDR3s include the opening cysteine and the closing phenylalanine or tryptophan. The order of the fields is V gene, D gene, clone size, J gene, CDR3 DNA, CDR3 protein. A D gene is named only where the DNA matches it firmly. Part of the rows lack a size; the others show once, few, many or a class for expanded clones.

TRBV5-1,TRBD2,.,TRBJ2-1,TGCGCCAGCAGCATTAGCGGGGGGGACAATGAGCAGTTCTTC,CASSISGGDNEQFF
TRBV5-1,.,.,TRBJ1-2,TGCGCCAGCAGCCCGTGGACCACAGGGAACGATGGCTACACCTTC,CASSPWTTGNDGYTF
TRBV4-3,.,once,TRBJ1-2,TGCGCCAGCAGCCAAGTTGAACAGGGCTATGGCTACACCTTC,CASSQVEQGYGYTF
TRBV11-2,.,.,TRBJ2-3,TGTGCCAGCAGCTTAGAGTGGCGGGATACGCAGTATTTT,CASSLEWRDTQYF
TRBV9,.,.,TRBJ1-2,TGTGCCAGCAGCGTAGCTACGACAGGCTATGGCTACACCTTC,CASSVATTGYGYTF
TRBV2,.,.,TRBJ2-2,TGTGCCAGCAGCCTCCGGGGGTTTGGCGGGGAGCTGTTTTTT,CASSLRGFGGELFF
TRBV7-2,TRBD1,.,TRBJ2-7,TGTGCCAGCAGCTTAATGGGACAGGGCATCAACTACGAGCAGTACTTC,CASSLMGQGINYEQYF
TRBV9,TRBD1,.,TRBJ2-2,TGTGCCAGCAGCGTAGCAAGGGACAGGCGGAACACCGGGGAGCTGTTTTTT,CASSVARDRRNTGELFF
TRBV18,TRBD1,.,TRBJ1-1,TGTGCCAGCTCGCCGGGGGGGCTTCGACAGGGCGCTGAAGCTTTCTTT,CASSPGGLRQGAEAFF
TRBV7-2,TRBD2,.,TRBJ2-1,TGTGCCAGCAGCGGATACACCAGCGGGGACCGCGGGGGAAATGAGCAGTTCTTC,CASSGYTSGDRGGNEQFF
TRBV7-2,.,.,TRBJ1-2,TGTGCCAGCAGTACCGATTGGGGGGAGGATGGCTACACCTTC,CASSTDWGEDGYTF
TRBV11-2,.,.,TRBJ2-5,TGTGCCAGCACCCGGCTAGCTGGGGAGACCCAGTACTTC,CASTRLAGETQYF
TRBV19,.,.,TRBJ2-7,TGTGCCAGTAGTATCCCGCGCCCGTCCTACGAGCAGTACTTC,CASSIPRPSYEQYF
TRBV30,.,.,TRBJ2-5,TGTGCCTGGAGTGTATCGGCAGGCCAAGAGACCCAGTACTTC,CAWSVSAGQETQYF
TRBV28,.,few,TRBJ1-2,TGTGCCAGCAGCTTGAGATTTGGCTACACCTTC,CASSLRFGYTF
TRBV6-1,.,.,TRBJ1-2,TGTGCCAGCAGTGAAGCGCGAGACAGGAAAGGTGGCTACACCTTC,CASSEARDRKGGYTF
TRBV7-2,TRBD2,.,TRBJ2-1,TGTGCCAGCAGCCCGACTAGCGGGGGGGCCCACAATGAGCAGTTCTTC,CASSPTSGGAHNEQFF
TRBV4-2,TRBD1,.,TRBJ2-3,TGTGCCAGCAGCCAAGGGGGGGACAGGGACCCATACACAGATACGCAGTATTTT,CASSQGGDRDPYTDTQYF
TRBV7-9,.,once,TRBJ1-1,TGTGCCAGCAGCTTCACATCTGGCACTGAAGCTTTCTTT,CASSFTSGTEAFF
TRBV25-1,.,.,TRBJ1-1,TGTGCCAGCAGTGACGTGCGCCCCGGACGAGGGCTTGTCCCTGAAGCTTTCTTT,CASSDVRPGRGLVPEAFF
TRBV19,TRBD1,.,TRBJ1-1,TGTGCCAGTAGTATAACAACAGGGGGAGACACTGAAGCTTTCTTT,CASSITTGGDTEAFF
TRBV11-1,TRBD1,few,TRBJ2-7,TGTGCCAGCAGCTTAGCGACAGGGGACGAGCAGTACTTC,CASSLATGDEQYF
TRBV7-2,.,few,TRBJ2-1,TGTGCCAGCAGCTTAGCGAGGGGGGGGAGATACAATGAGCAGTTCTTC,CASSLARGGRYNEQFF
TRBV7-7,.,few,TRBJ2-1,TGTGCCAGCAGCTTCCAGGTCGGTGATGAGCAGTTCTTC,CASSFQVGDEQFF
TRBV7-8,.,.,TRBJ1-5,TGTGCCAGCAGCTTATCGCAGGGGCCCGATCAGCCCCAGCATTTT,CASSLSQGPDQPQHF
TRBV2,.,few,TRBJ2-7,TGTGCCAGCGCGCCCGACGCGTCAGGATCAACCTACGAGCAGTACTTC,CASAPDASGSTYEQYF
TRBV27,TRBD1,few,TRBJ2-3,TGTGCCAGCAGTCTTCAAACTTTGACAGGGGGCGGGAACACAGATACGCAGTATTTT,CASSLQTLTGGGNTDTQYF
TRBV2,TRBD1,.,TRBJ1-1,TGTGCCAGCACCCCCGAGACAGGGGCCAGCACTGAAGCTTTCTTT,CASTPETGASTEAFF
TRBV15,TRBD1,.,TRBJ2-7,TGTGCCACCAGCAGAAACAGGGGAACCTACGAGCAGTACTTC,CATSRNRGTYEQYF
TRBV7-9,.,.,TRBJ1-6,TGTGCCAGCAGCCCAGGGGATATTAGCTCCTATAATTCACCCCTCCACTTT,CASSPGDISSYNSPLHF
TRBV6-5,TRBD1,.,TRBJ2-5,TGTGCCAGCAGGACAGGGAACCAAGAGACCCAGTACTTC,CASRTGNQETQYF
TRBV6-4,.,.,TRBJ1-2,TGTGCCAGCAGCCCTTCAGCGTTAGGGGTAGAGAGCTATGGCTACACCTTC,CASSPSALGVESYGYTF
TRBV28,.,.,TRBJ1-5,TGTGCCAGCAGTTTGGAACAGGGTACCGATCAGCCCCAGCATTTT,CASSLEQGTDQPQHF
TRBV5-6,TRBD1,few,TRBJ1-1,TGTGCCAGCAGCTTCCGGACAGGGCTGAACACTGAAGCTTTCTTT,CASSFRTGLNTEAFF
TRBV6-6,TRBD2,.,TRBJ2-1,TGTGCCAGCCTTTGGTATAGCGGGGGAATGTATGAGCAGTTCTTC,CASLWYSGGMYEQFF
TRBV12-5,.,once,TRBJ1-6,TGTGCTAGTGGTTTGTTTTCATATTCACCCCTCCACTTT,CASGLFSYSPLHF
TRBV16,TRBD1,.,TRBJ2-7,TGTGCCAGCAGTCCCGGGACAGGGGATGAGCAGTACTTC,CASSPGTGDEQYF
TRBV10-3,.,.,TRBJ1-1,TGTGCCATCAGTGAGTCGTGGGGCGGAATGAACACTGAAGCTTTCTTT,CAISESWGGMNTEAFF
TRBV5-6,TRBD1,.,TRBJ1-2,TGTGCCAGCAGCTTTTACCGGGACAGGGGCATTAACTCCTATGGCTACACCTTC,CASSFYRDRGINSYGYTF
TRBV5-4,TRBD1,.,TRBJ2-7,TGTGCCAGCAGCCCACCTCCGGACAGGGGGTCGAACGAGCAGTACTTC,CASSPPPDRGSNEQYF
TRBV19,TRBD1,.,TRBJ2-3,TGTGCCAGTAGGATGAAACCGGGACAGGGGGCCGCAGATACGCAGTATTTT,CASRMKPGQGAADTQYF